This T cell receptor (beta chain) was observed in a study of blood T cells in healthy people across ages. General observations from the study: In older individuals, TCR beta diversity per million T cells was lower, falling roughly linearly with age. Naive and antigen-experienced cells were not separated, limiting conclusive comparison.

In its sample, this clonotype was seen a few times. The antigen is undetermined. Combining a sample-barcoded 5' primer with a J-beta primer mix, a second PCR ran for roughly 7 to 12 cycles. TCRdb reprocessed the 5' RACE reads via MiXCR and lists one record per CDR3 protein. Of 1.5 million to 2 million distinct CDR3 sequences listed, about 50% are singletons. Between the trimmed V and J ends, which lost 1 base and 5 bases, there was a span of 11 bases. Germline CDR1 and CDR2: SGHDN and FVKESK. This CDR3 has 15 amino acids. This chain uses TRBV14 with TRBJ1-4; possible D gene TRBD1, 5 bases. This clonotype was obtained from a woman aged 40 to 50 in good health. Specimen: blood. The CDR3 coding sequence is TGTGCCAGCAGCCAAGGCCAGGGTAGGAATGAAAAACTGTTTTTT. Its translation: CASSQGQGRNEKLFF.